This T cell receptor (beta chain) was observed in a study of blood T cell repertoires in COVID-19. Overall study: T cells, B-cell-depleted T cells, or PBMCs provided the cDNA or gDNA that served as material.

Germline-derived CDR1 and CDR2 are SGDLS and YYNGEE. V was clipped by 4 bases and J by 7 bases, with 21 bases between them. CDR3 length equals 17 residues. Per the original methods: From reference gene primer amplification, estimates of nucleated cell counts were derived. Clones were read by immunoSEQ multiplex PCR, and TCRdb kept only the in-frame ones, dropping some. From that table come the V and J calls and clone size; the DNA was used to work out D and trimming. The table lists some 74,000 clones, roughly 80% of them singletons. The chain employs TRBV9 and TRBJ1-6; maybe TRBD1 (6 bases). Input material: peripheral blood. The clonotype was recovered from a human donor in a cohort sampled during active COVID-19. In nucleotides, the CDR3 is TGTGCCAGCAGCCGATGGGGACAAGGGAGTTTGAATTCACCCCTCCACTTT. It translates to CASSRWGQGSLNSPLHF.